This T cell receptor (beta chain) was captured by sequencing in a study of T cells in Graves' hyperthyroidism and ophthalmopathy. Study observations and caveats: Most thyroid-expanded clonotypes above 0.001 were also found in blood.

The definition of stable Graves' hyperthyroidism was no ophthalmopathy progression within 18 months. The hyperthyroidism was newly diagnosed and had lasted under 2 months; the patients were aged 18 to 65. The study excluded patients with uncontrolled infection, other autoimmune disease, pregnancy or lactation. Template material for amplifying TCR beta CDR3 regions consisted of RNA transcripts. HTBI primers drove first-round RT-PCR of the TCR CDR3. TCRdb reprocessed the multiplex PCR reads with MiXCR, giving one entry per CDR3 protein. The data show over 300,000 distinct CDR3 sequences, with about 14% seen just once and 11% held by the top ten. This clonotype was seen more than once but under ten times. Its target is not known. V gave up 6 bases and J gave up 6 bases; unmatched junction bases: 6. The CDR3 totals 15 residues. Germline-derived CDR1 and CDR2 are LNHDA and SQIVND (reference sequence).

The material sequenced was blood. This receptor was taken from a woman aged 60-75 years with Graves' hyperthyroidism. This rearrangement joins TRBV19 to TRBJ2-1; 12 bases line up with TRBD2. The CDR3 loop reads CASSRLAGVGNEQFF. The CDR3 nucleotides read TGTGCCAGTAGCAGACTAGCGGGAGTTGGCAATGAGCAGTTCTTC.